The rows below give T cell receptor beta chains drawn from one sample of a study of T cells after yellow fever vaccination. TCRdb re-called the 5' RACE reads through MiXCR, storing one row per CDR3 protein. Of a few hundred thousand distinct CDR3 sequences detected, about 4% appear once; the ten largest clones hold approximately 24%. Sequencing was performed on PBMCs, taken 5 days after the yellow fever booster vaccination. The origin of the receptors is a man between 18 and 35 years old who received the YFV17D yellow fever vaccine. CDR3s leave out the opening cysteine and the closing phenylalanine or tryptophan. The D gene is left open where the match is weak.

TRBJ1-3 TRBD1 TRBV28 ASRGTGQGAGNTIY
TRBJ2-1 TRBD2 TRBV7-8 ASSLRGGTVEQF
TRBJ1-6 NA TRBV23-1 ASSRPGRGVNSPLH
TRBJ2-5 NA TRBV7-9 ASVLAGQTQY
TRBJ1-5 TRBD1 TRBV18 ASSPRGTGVQPQH
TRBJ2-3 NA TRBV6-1 ASSLPVRTDTQY
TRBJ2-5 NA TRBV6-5 ASSFNEGWETQY
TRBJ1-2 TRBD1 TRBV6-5 ASSYTETGEGYT
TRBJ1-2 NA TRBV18 ASSPPGEDGGYT
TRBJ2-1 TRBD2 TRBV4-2 ASSQEVTSVYNEQF
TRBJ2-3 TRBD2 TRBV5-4 ASRPSGGASDTQY
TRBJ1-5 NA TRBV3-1 ASSPGHNQPQH
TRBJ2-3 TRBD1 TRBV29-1 SFTDREPDTQY
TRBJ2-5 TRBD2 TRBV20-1 SASPRASGAETQY
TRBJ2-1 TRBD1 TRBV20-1 SADNRDRVYNEQF
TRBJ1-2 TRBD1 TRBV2 ASSDDRAYGYT
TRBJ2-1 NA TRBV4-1 ASSQADSEQF
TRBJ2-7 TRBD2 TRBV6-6 ASSYFGGGTGMNEQY
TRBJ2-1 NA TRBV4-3 DSSLINNEQF
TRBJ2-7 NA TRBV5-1 ASSLLSAHEQY
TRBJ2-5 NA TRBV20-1 SALGLQETQY
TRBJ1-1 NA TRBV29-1 SVVALRMNTEAF
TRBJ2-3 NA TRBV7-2 ASSTTRHSDTQY
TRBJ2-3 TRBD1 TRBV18 ASSPQINRGTQY